Included here is one T cell receptor beta chain sequence, with context. The antigen remains unidentified. One junction end disagrees with the germline gene, perhaps due to a read error. The germline CDR1 and CDR2 sequences are SGDLS and YYNGEE. This CDR3 comprises 16 residues. It was with 60 Vbeta and 13 Jbeta primers that the PCR ran. Clones were read by immunoSEQ multiplex PCR, and TCRdb kept only the in-frame ones, dropping some. Of approximately 190,000 clones listed, approximately 84% were seen once; the top ten hold over 2.5%. The data stem from a study of cytomegalovirus exposure and HLA in healthy donors. Study results and limitations: Most of the CMV-associated TCR beta chains (in a later analysis) appeared to be HLA-restricted.

The receptor comes from a woman aged 45-65 years in good health and CMV-seropositive. The material sequenced was PBMCs. The chain employs TRBV9 and TRBJ2-2; D might be TRBD2 (5 bases). The DNA of the CDR3 is TGTGCCAGCAGCCGTCGGGGTCTCGCGAACACCGGGGAGCTGCTTTTT. Translating it yields CASSRRGLANTGELLF.